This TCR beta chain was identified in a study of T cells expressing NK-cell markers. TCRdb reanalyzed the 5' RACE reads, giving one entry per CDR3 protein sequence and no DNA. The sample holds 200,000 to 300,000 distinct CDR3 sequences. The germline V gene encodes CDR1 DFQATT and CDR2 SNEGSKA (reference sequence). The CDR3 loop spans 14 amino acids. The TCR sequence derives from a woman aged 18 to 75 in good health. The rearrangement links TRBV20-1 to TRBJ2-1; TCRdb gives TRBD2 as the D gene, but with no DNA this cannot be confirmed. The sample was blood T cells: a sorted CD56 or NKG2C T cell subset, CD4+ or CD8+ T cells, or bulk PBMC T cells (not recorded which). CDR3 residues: CSATGREGWNEQFF.